One sample yielded the 4 T cell receptor beta chains listed below, sequenced in a study of cytomegalovirus exposure and HLA in healthy donors. Use of 60 Vbeta and 13 Jbeta primers characterized the PCR. Generated by immunoSEQ multiplex PCR, the TCRdb table keeps only in-frame clones and is missing some. The sample lists around 150,000 clones; about 72% were seen once. The sample comprised PBMCs. Receptors were obtained from a male donor in good health and CMV-seronegative.

This clone was found once. The rearrangement links TRBV13 to TRBJ2-1; maybe TRBD1 (6 bases). Germline CDR1 is PRHDT and CDR2 is FYEKMQ (reference sequence). V was cut by 4 bases and J by 4 bases, with 14 bases left in between. The CDR3 loop spans 15 amino acids. CDR3 in amino acids: CASSYRDMGYNEQFF. CDR3 DNA: TGTGCCAGCAGCTACCGGGACATGGGGTACAATGAGCAGTTCTTC.

In the case of this clone: Other DNA sequences in this sample translate to the same CDR3. The genes are TRBV28 and TRBJ1-2, with unresolved D. Trimming removed 5 bases at V and 5 bases at J, with 9 bases between. Looked up from germline, CDR1 is MDHEN and CDR2 is SYDVKM. This CDR3 is 12 amino acids long. The CDR3 nucleotides are TGTGCCAGCAGTCCCCTTTATTATGGCTACACCTTC. This codes for CASSPLYYGYTF.

The chain joins TRBV7-9 to TRBJ2-3; D perhaps matches TRBD1 (5 bases). Germline lookup yields CDR1 SEHNR and CDR2 FQNEAQ (reference sequence). This CDR3 is 17 amino acids long. V dropped 2 bases and J dropped 3 bases, with 18 bases sitting between them. The CDR3: CASSLSTGKETTDTQYF. The CDR3 region has the DNA TGTGCCAGCAGCTTAAGCACAGGAAAGGAAACAACAGATACGCAGTATTTT.

This chain connects TRBV11-1 to TRBJ2-7; the D gene is possibly TRBD1 (6 bases). In germline, CDR1 is SGHAT, CDR2 FQDESV (reference sequence). This CDR3 has 13 amino acids. V was trimmed by 2 bases and J by 5 bases, leaving 10 bases between them. For the CDR3, the DNA is TGTGCCAGCAGCTTATCAGGGGTCCACGAGCAGTACTTC. Its translation is CASSLSGVHEQYF. Full variable domain (remainder filled in from reference TRBV11-1 and TRBJ2-7): EAEVAQSPRYKITEKSQAVAFWCDPISGHATLYWYRQILGQGPELLVQFQDESVVDDSQLPKDRFSAERLKGVDSTLKIQPAELGDSAMYLCASSLSGVHEQYFGPGTRLTVT.